The present entry profiles one T cell receptor (beta chain) with its context. Repertoires were generated with immunoSEQ multiplex PCR, while TCRdb's copy carries only in-frame clones and drops some. The repertoire holds some 200,000 clones, with roughly 90% as singletons. The data stem from a study of T cell responses to AZD1222 COVID-19 vaccine. Germline CDR1 is SGHDN and CDR2 is FVKESK. With 0 bases removed from V and 7 bases from J, the gap between germline ends came to 9 bases. The CDR3 sequence is 13 residues long. J is TRBJ1-1 and V is TRBV14; D is unresolved. The material was peripheral blood, obtained 28 days after the second AZD1222 dose. The sequence derives from an adult who received the AZD1222 COVID-19 vaccine. As DNA, the CDR3 is TGTGCCAGCAGCCAAGACAGGATCGGTGAAGCTTTCTTT. This sequence encodes CASSQDRIGEAFF. Combining the CDR3 with reference TRBV14 and TRBJ1-1 gives the whole variable domain EAGVTQFPSHSVIEKGQTVTLRCDPISGHDNLYWYRRVMGKEIKFLLHFVKESKQDESGMPNNRFLAERTGGTYSTLKVQPAELEDSGVYFCASSQDRIGEAFFGQGTRLTVV.